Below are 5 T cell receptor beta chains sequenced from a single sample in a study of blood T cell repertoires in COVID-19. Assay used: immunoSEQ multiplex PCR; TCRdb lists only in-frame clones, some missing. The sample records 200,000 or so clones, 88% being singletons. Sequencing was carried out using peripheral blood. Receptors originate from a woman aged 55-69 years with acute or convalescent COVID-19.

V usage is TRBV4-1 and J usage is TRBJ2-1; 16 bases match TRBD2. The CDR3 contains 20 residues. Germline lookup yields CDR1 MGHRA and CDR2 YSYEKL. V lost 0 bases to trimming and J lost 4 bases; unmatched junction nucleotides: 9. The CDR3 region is CASSQDHGTSGRAGYNEQFF. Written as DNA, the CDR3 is TGCGCCAGCAGCCAAGATCACGGGACTAGCGGGAGGGCTGGGTACAATGAGCAGTTCTTC.

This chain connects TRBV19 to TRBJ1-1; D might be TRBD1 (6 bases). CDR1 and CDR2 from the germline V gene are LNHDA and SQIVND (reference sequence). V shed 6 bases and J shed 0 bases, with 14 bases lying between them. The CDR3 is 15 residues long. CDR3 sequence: CASRILDRMNTEAFF. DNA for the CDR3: TGTGCCAGTAGAATACTGGACAGAATGAACACTGAAGCTTTCTTT.

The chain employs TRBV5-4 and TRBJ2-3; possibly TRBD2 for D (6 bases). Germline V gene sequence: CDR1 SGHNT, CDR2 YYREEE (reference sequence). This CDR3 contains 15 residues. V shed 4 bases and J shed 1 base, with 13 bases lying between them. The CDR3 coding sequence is TGTGCCAGCAGCCGGTTAGGGGAGGGCACAGATACGCAGTATTTT. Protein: CASSRLGEGTDTQYF.

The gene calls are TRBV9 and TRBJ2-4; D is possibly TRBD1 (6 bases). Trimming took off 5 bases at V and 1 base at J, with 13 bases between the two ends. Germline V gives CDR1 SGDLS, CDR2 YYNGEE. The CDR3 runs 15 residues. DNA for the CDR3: TGTGCCAGCAGTTCAAACAGGGAGGCCAAAAACATTCAGTACTTC. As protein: CASSSNREAKNIQYF.

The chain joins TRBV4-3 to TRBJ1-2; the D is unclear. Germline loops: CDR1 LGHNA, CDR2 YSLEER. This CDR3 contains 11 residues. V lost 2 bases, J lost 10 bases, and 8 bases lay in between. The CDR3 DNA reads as TGCGCCAGCAGCCAAAACGCTATCTACACCTTC. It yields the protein CASSQNAIYTF.